A selection of T cell receptor beta chains follows, all from one sample in a study of blood T cells in healthy people across ages. TCRdb itself ran the 5' RACE reads through MiXCR, one entry per CDR3 protein. The sample records 1.5 million to 2 million distinct CDR3 sequences, roughly 27% being singletons. Sequenced sample: blood. Receptors were obtained from a woman aged 25 to 39 in good health. Both conserved end residues are part of each CDR3. D genes are given only for firm matches. Part of the rows lack a size; the others show once, few, many or a class for expanded clones.

abundance	v_gene	d_gene	j_gene	CDR3nt	CDR3aa
NA	TRBV6-1	TRBD1	TRBJ2-1	TGTGCCAGCAGTGAAGCCGGGACAGGGAAAAATGAGCAGTTCTTC	CASSEAGTGKNEQFF
NA	TRBV7-2	NA	TRBJ2-5	TGTGCCAGCAGCGCCACGACTAGTACCCATTACGAGCGGTACTTC	CASSATTSTHYERYF
NA	TRBV10-3	NA	TRBJ2-3	TGTGCCATCAGTGATCAAGGGTTTGACGCAGATACGCAGTATTTT	CAISDQGFDADTQYF
NA	TRBV5-5	NA	TRBJ2-4	TGTGCCAGCAGCTTGGCCGGGGTTTTGGTCAAAAACATTCAGTACTTC	CASSLAGVLVKNIQYF
NA	TRBV7-9	NA	TRBJ2-6	TGTGCCAGCACCTACTCTGGGGCCAACGTCCTGACTTTC	CASTYSGANVLTF
many	TRBV20-1	TRBD2	TRBJ2-5	TGCAGTGCTCTAGCGGTCCAAGAGACCCAGTACTTC	CSALAVQETQYF
few	TRBV28	TRBD2	TRBJ2-1	TGTGCCAGCCTGGATAGCGGGGATTACAATGAGCAGTTCTTC	CASLDSGDYNEQFF
NA	TRBV25-1	NA	TRBJ1-1	TGTGCCAGCGCTCCGGGATACACTGAAGCTTTCTTT	CASAPGYTEAFF
NA	TRBV3-1	NA	TRBJ1-1	TGTGCCAGCAGCCAACTCTGGGGAGGCACTGAAGCTTTCTTT	CASSQLWGGTEAFF
many	TRBV20-1	TRBD2	TRBJ2-7	TGCAGTGCGGCAACTAGCGGATACAGCTCCTACGAGCAGTACTTC	CSAATSGYSSYEQYF
many	TRBV4-3	NA	TRBJ2-1	TGCGCCAGCAGCCAAGATGGGCTAGGGGCCTACAATGAGCAGTTCTTC	CASSQDGLGAYNEQFF
few	TRBV5-1	TRBD2	TRBJ2-1	TGCGCCAGCAGCTTGGCAGGGACTAGCGGGACCAATGAGCAGTTCTTC	CASSLAGTSGTNEQFF
NA	TRBV4-3	NA	TRBJ2-3	TGCGCCAGCAGCCAAGATGGGCCGGAACTGAGCACAGATACGCAGTATTTT	CASSQDGPELSTDTQYF
few	TRBV3-1	TRBD2	TRBJ2-1	TGTGCCAGCAGCCCTCGAGCGGGGTACAATGAGCAGTTCTTC	CASSPRAGYNEQFF
few	TRBV5-1	TRBD1	TRBJ2-7	TGCGCCAGCAGCTCCGGGACAGGGGGCCCCTACGAGCAGTACTTC	CASSSGTGGPYEQYF
few	TRBV5-5	NA	TRBJ2-1	TGTGCCAGCAGCCCAGCAGTAGGGGGTTCCTACAATGAGCAGTTCTTC	CASSPAVGGSYNEQFF
NA	TRBV6-6	TRBD2	TRBJ2-1	TGTGCCAGCAGCTCGTTAACTAGCGGGGCGGTCAATGAGCAGTTCTTC	CASSSLTSGAVNEQFF
many	TRBV5-6	TRBD1	TRBJ2-7	TGTGCCAGCAGCAGGGGACAGGTTTTGGAGCAGTACTTC	CASSRGQVLEQYF
NA	TRBV27	NA	TRBJ1-6	TGTGCCAGCATTAGCCGGGCCTCCTATAATTCACCCCTCCACTTT	CASISRASYNSPLHF
few	TRBV9	NA	TRBJ2-7	TGTGCCAGCAGCGTAGGAGTCGGGAGTGGCTACGAGCAGTACTTC	CASSVGVGSGYEQYF
NA	TRBV7-9	NA	TRBJ1-3	TGTGCCAGCAGCACCCAAGGGGGGAGCTCTGGAAACACCATATATTTT	CASSTQGGSSGNTIYF
NA	TRBV10-3	NA	TRBJ2-7	TGTGCCATCAGTAAAATCCCCCTACAGGAAAACTACGAGCAGTACTTC	CAISKIPLQENYEQYF
few	TRBV5-1	NA	TRBJ2-7	TGCGCCAGCAGCTTGAAACAGGGACCCATCTACGAGCAGTACTTC	CASSLKQGPIYEQYF
NA	TRBV4-1	NA	TRBJ2-7	TGCGCCAGCAGCCATCCCCCCCCTAGCGCCTCGAGCTCCTACGAGCAGTACTTC	CASSHPPPSASSSYEQYF
few	TRBV19	NA	TRBJ2-7	TGTGCCAGTAGAGAGGAAACCGGGACAACCTACGAGCAGTACTTC	CASREETGTTYEQYF
NA	TRBV4-1	TRBD1	TRBJ2-7	TGCGCCAGCAGCCTGCCCGGGACAGAGGGTACTTACGAGCAGTACTTC	CASSLPGTEGTYEQYF
many	TRBV15	NA	TRBJ2-1	TGTGCCACCAGCAGAGATTGGGACGTTGACAATGAGCAGTTCTTC	CATSRDWDVDNEQFF
many	TRBV7-2	TRBD1	TRBJ2-7	TGTGCCAGCAGCCAAAACAGGGGGTACGAGCAGTACTTC	CASSQNRGYEQYF
NA	TRBV5-1	TRBD2	TRBJ2-5	TGCGCCAGCAGCTTGAAGCGGGGAGATGAGACCCAGTACTTC	CASSLKRGDETQYF
few	TRBV7-2	TRBD2	TRBJ2-4	TGTGCCAGCAGCTTAGGGGGAGCTAGCGGGAGGCTTCTAGGCATTCAGTACTTC	CASSLGGASGRLLGIQYF
NA	TRBV6-1	TRBD1	TRBJ2-4	TGTGCCAGCAGGTTCGGGGGACAGGGGCCCAATGAGCAGTACTTC	CASRFGGQGPNEQYF
NA	TRBV7-9	TRBD1	TRBJ2-3	TGTGCCAGCAGCGCTACAGGGGGTTCTAGCACAGATACGCGGTATTTT	CASSATGGSSTDTRYF
few	TRBV7-7	NA	TRBJ2-6	TGTGCCAGCAGCCAATGGACGGACCTCTCTGGGGCCAACGTCCTGACTTTC	CASSQWTDLSGANVLTF
many	TRBV7-9	TRBD1	TRBJ2-7	TGTGCCAGCAGCACGTGGGACAGGGTGAACGAGCAGTACTTC	CASSTWDRVNEQYF
many	TRBV15	NA	TRBJ1-2	TGTGCCACCAGCGGGGGACTCTCGCTGCAGGGCTACACCTTC	CATSGGLSLQGYTF
NA	TRBV24-1	NA	TRBJ2-1	TGTGCCACCAGGGATTCCGCGGACAGCTATGAGCAGTTCTTC	CATRDSADSYEQFF
few	TRBV2	NA	TRBJ2-5	TGTGCCAGCACCGCGAGGGAGACCCAAGAGACCCAGTACTTC	CASTARETQETQYF
NA	TRBV5-1	NA	TRBJ2-7	TGCGCCAGCAGCCGCGACAGAGCCTACAAGCAGTACTTC	CASSRDRAYKQYF
NA	TRBV7-9	TRBD2	TRBJ2-2	TGTACCAGCAGCACCGGACTAGACGAAACCGGGGAGCTGTTTTTT	CTSSTGLDETGELFF
few	TRBV27	NA	TRBJ1-4	TGTGCCAGCAGTCGAGCCAGCGCGGCTAATGAAAAACTGTTTTTT	CASSRASAANEKLFF
NA	TRBV12-5	NA	TRBJ2-7	TGTGCTAGTGGCCCGGTAGGGGGGACCTGCGAGCAGTACTTC	CASGPVGGTCEQYF
few	TRBV7-2	TRBD2	TRBJ2-3	TGTGCCAGCAGCTTCCCGGCGGGAGGGCTGAGAGATACGCAGTATTTT	CASSFPAGGLRDTQYF
NA	TRBV29-1	NA	TRBJ2-7	TGCAGCGGGATTGGCACCTACAATGAGCAGTACTTC	CSGIGTYNEQYF
NA	TRBV6-5	TRBD1	TRBJ1-1	TGTGCCAGCAGTTACTTATTCCAGGGGGCTGACACTGAAGCTTTCTTT	CASSYLFQGADTEAFF
few	TRBV6-6	NA	TRBJ1-1	TGTGCCAGCAGTTATCTAGAGAACACTGAAGCTTTCTTT	CASSYLENTEAFF
many	TRBV20-1	TRBD1	TRBJ1-5	TGCAGTGCTATGACAGGGGGCGGCGGCAATCAGCCCCAGCATTTT	CSAMTGGGGNQPQHF
NA	TRBV12-3/TRBV12-4	TRBD1	TRBJ1-1	TGTGCCAGCAAGCTACAGGGGGGGAACACTGAAGCTTTCTTT	CASKLQGGNTEAFF
NA	TRBV5-1	NA	TRBJ2-3	TGCGCCAGCAGCTCGAAAGTCTTACAGGCAGATATGCAGTATTTT	CASSSKVLQADMQYF
NA	TRBV7-8	NA	TRBJ2-3	TGTGCCAGCAGCGACCCGAGACATCTATCCTACGAGCAGTATTTT	CASSDPRHLSYEQYF
NA	TRBV30	NA	TRBJ2-7	TGTGCCTCTACTCGGCTCCCCGGCGAGCAGTACTTC	CASTRLPGEQYF
NA	TRBV12-3/TRBV12-4	TRBD2	TRBJ2-7	TGTGCCAGCAGTTGGGGGACTACCACTTACGAGCAGTACTTC	CASSWGTTTYEQYF
NA	TRBV12-3/TRBV12-4	NA	TRBJ2-2	TGTGCCAGCAGTTTGACGGATCCCGGGGAGCTGTTTTTT	CASSLTDPGELFF
NA	TRBV20-1	TRBD2	TRBJ2-7	TGCAGTGCTGCCCCCTTGACTAGCGGGCCGTACGAGCAGTACTTC	CSAAPLTSGPYEQYF